These 32 T cell receptor beta chains came from one sample sequenced in a study of T-cell reconstitution after alpha-beta-depleted transplantation in children. Unique molecular identifiers were incorporated during preparation of the TCRbeta library. TCRdb fed the PCR reads into MiXCR, producing one record per CDR3 protein. The repertoire holds hundreds of thousands of distinct CDR3 sequences, about 12% seen once, with over 2.5% in the top ten. Sequenced material: PBMCs from the stem cell graft donor, taken from the stem cell graft. The receptor set was obtained from a human donor who donated a stem cell graft to a child with acute lymphoblastic leukemia.

This chain links TRBV4-3 with TRBJ2-1; 8 bases map to TRBD1. CDR1 and CDR2 (germline): LGHNA, YSLEER. The CDR3 runs 14 residues. V shed 4 bases, J shed 8 bases, and the junction held 7 bases outside the gene matches. Here the CDR3 DNA reads TGCGCCAGCAGCCTAGGGACAGGTCCCCATGAGCAGTTCTTC. Translating it yields CASSLGTGPHEQFF.

This clonotype was recorded at least ten times. The J gene is TRBJ1-2, the V gene TRBV29-1; 9 nucleotides line up with TRBD1. Per germline, CDR1 SQVTM and CDR2 ANQGSEA. There are 12 residues in the CDR3. With 7 bases clipped from V and 8 bases from J, the junction kept 8 bases outside the gene matches. Here the CDR3 DNA reads TGCAGCGCGGACAGGGGTTTGATAGGCTACACCTTC. Its protein product is CSADRGLIGYTF.

This clonotype has a count of ten or more. The V and J genes are TRBV7-8 and TRBJ2-2, with 8 bases that match TRBD1. With 1 base clipped from V and 4 bases from J, the junction kept 5 bases outside the gene matches. CDR1 and CDR2 (germline): SGHVS, FQNEAQ. This CDR3 spans 16 amino acids. CDR3 sequence (DNA): TGTGCCAGCAGCTTAGGGTCAGGGGGCGGCACCGGGGAGCTGTTTTTT. This codes for CASSLGSGGGTGELFF.

This clonotype was seen many times. The chain employs TRBV10-3 and TRBJ1-1; maybe TRBD1 (5 bases). V was trimmed by 11 bases and J by 5 bases, leaving 18 bases between them. The V gene's germline CDR1 is ENHRY and CDR2 SYGVKD. The CDR3 length is 13 residues. CDR3 in DNA: TGTGCCTCAAGGCGGCAGGGTGATACTGAAGCTTTCTTT. Translated, it gives CASRRQGDTEAFF.

This clonotype was counted ten times or more. This chain connects TRBV6-1 to TRBJ2-2; D remains ambiguous. This CDR3 region has 14 residues. The V end was cut by 8 bases, the J end by 0 bases, with 10 bases between. Germline V gene data show CDR1 as MNHNS and CDR2 as SASEGT. The CDR3 DNA follows: TGTGCCAGCTCCGCGCCCCCGAACACCGGGGAGCTGTTTTTT. Translating it yields CASSAPPNTGELFF.

This clonotype was found many times. The chain is built from TRBV3-1 and TRBJ2-4; possibly TRBD1 for D (5 bases). Trimming pared 3 bases from V and 0 bases from J, leaving 9 bases between. Germline CDR1 and CDR2: LGHDT and YNNKEL (reference sequence). The CDR3 loop spans 15 amino acids. The CDR3 DNA is TGTGCCAGCAGCCAGGCAGGGATAGCCAAAAACATTCAGTACTTC. The encoded protein is CASSQAGIAKNIQYF.

J is TRBJ2-1 and V is TRBV29-1; D not resolved. Germline lookup yields CDR1 SQVTM and CDR2 ANQGSEA. CDR3 length equals 11 residues. Trimming pared 4 bases from V and 9 bases from J, leaving 10 bases between. The chain's CDR3 is CSVVWQSEQFF. As DNA, the CDR3 is TGCAGCGTTGTATGGCAATCTGAGCAGTTCTTC.

This clonotype was recorded many times. The chain is built from TRBV24-1 and TRBJ2-7, with D perhaps matching TRBD1 (5 bases). The germline V and J ends were trimmed by 4 bases and 2 bases, with 11 bases remaining between them. From germline, CDR1 is KGHDR and CDR2 SFDVKD. The CDR3 consists of 14 residues. The CDR3 DNA follows: TGTGCCACCAGTGAACCTGACAGTCCCTACGAGCAGTACTTC. It translates to CATSEPDSPYEQYF.

This clonotype was picked up many times. The V and J genes are TRBV5-1 and TRBJ2-2; 11 bases are a match to TRBD2. Germline CDR1 is SGHRS and CDR2 is YFSETQ. The CDR3 is made up of 18 amino acids. Losses at the gene ends were 2 bases for V and 5 bases for J; bases not matched to a gene: 11. The CDR3 protein is CASSLLPPTSGVTGELFF. CDR3 nucleotide sequence: TGCGCCAGCAGCTTATTGCCACCGACTAGCGGGGTAACCGGGGAGCTGTTTTTT.

This clonotype was seen many times. The chain is built from TRBV7-6 and TRBJ2-1; D tentatively reads TRBD1 or TRBD2 (5 bases each). CDR3 size: 13 residues. Per germline, CDR1 SGHVS and CDR2 FNYEAQ. V lost 1 base to trimming and J lost 10 bases, with 11 bases between them. The CDR3 region has the DNA TGTGCCAGCAGCTTAGGAATGGGACGGGAGCAGTTCTTC. This translates into CASSLGMGREQFF. Full variable domain (missing parts from reference TRBV7-6 and TRBJ2-1): GAGVSQSPRYKVTKRGQDVALRCDPISGHVSLYWYRQALGQGPEFLTYFNYEAQQDKSGLPNDRFSAERPEGSISTLTIQRTEQRDSAMYRCASSLGMGREQFFGPGTRLTVL.

The table lists this clonotype with many counts. The rearrangement joins TRBV20-1 to TRBJ1-5; 12 positions match TRBD1. V dropped 4 bases and J dropped 2; count of bases not matched to a gene: 9. The CDR3 extends over 17 amino acids. The germline CDR1 and CDR2 sequences are DFQATT and SNEGSKA (reference sequence). CDR3 sequence (DNA): TGCAGTGCTATAGACCGGGACAGGGGGCTTGGCAATCAGCCCCAGCATTTT. The encoded protein is CSAIDRDRGLGNQPQHF.

This clonotype was counted many times. This chain uses TRBV29-1 with TRBJ1-1; possible D gene TRBD1, 5 bases. V lost 4 bases, J lost 2 bases, and 14 bases lay in between. The CDR3 loop spans 14 amino acids. Germline V CDR1 and CDR2: SQVTM, ANQGSEA. The CDR3 DNA sequence: TGCAGCGTTGGCCGGGGGGGTTTAAACACTGAAGCTTTCTTT. The encoded protein is CSVGRGGLNTEAFF. Complete variable domain (other parts from reference TRBV29-1 and TRBJ1-1): SAVISQKPSRDICQRGTSLTIQCQVDSQVTMMFWYRQQPGQSLTLIATANQGSEATYESGFVIDKFPISRPNLTFSTLTVSNMSPEDSSIYLCSVGRGGLNTEAFFGQGTRLTVV.

This clonotype occurred many times. The chain couples TRBV7-2 to TRBJ2-1; D is uncertain. V was cut by 1 base and J by 7 bases, with 14 bases left in between. CDR1 is SGHTA and CDR2 is FQGNSA in the germline V gene. This CDR3 comprises 15 residues. The CDR3 sequence: CASSLGRSEANEQFF. DNA for the CDR3: TGTGCCAGCAGCTTAGGGCGGTCAGAGGCAAATGAGCAGTTCTTC.

This clonotype showed up many times. The gene calls are TRBV6-2 or TRBV6-3 and TRBJ1-2; possibly TRBD1 for D (5 bases). CDR3 length equals 16 residues. The V end was cut by 0 bases, the J end by 7 bases, with 18 bases between. CDR1 and CDR2 (germline): MNHEY, SVGEGT. Here the CDR3 DNA reads TGTGCCAGCAGTTACTCAAAGGACAAGGCCATGTCTGGCTACACCTTC. This sequence encodes CASSYSKDKAMSGYTF.

This clonotype was seen a handful of times. In DNA, the CDR3 is TGTGCCAGCGGCCCGACGAGGGGGGGGCCCTACGAGCAGTACTTC. It is translated as CASGPTRGGPYEQYF. The chain is built from TRBV6-2 or TRBV6-3 and TRBJ2-7; TRBD2 might be the D (7 bases). V lost 8 bases to trimming and J lost 2 bases, with 19 bases between them. CDR1 MNHEY and CDR2 SVGEGT come from the germline V gene. This CDR3 has 15 residues.

This clonotype came up many times. The chain's CDR3 is CASSLPDSSYNEQFF. For the CDR3, the DNA is TGCGCCAGCAGCTTGCCGGACAGCTCCTACAATGAGCAGTTCTTC. V and J are TRBV5-1 and TRBJ2-1; possible D gene TRBD1, 6 bases. V was pared by 1 base and J by 0 bases, with 8 bases between. Germline loops: CDR1 SGHRS, CDR2 YFSETQ. The CDR3 spans 15 residues.

A note on this clonotype: One base away lies a much larger clone, so this may be a sequencing read error. It is likely a read error, because the conserved phenylalanine at the end of the CDR3 is missing. The chain carries TRBV28 and TRBJ2-1; the match to TRBD2 covers 10 bases. The CDR3 runs to 16 residues. Germline loops: CDR1 MDHEN, CDR2 SYDVKM. Losses at the gene ends were 2 bases for V and 2 bases for J; bases not matched to a gene: 3. CDR3 in DNA: TGTGCCAGCAGTTTAAGGGGGACTAGCGCCTACAATGAGCAGTTCTTG. Its protein is CASSLRGTSAYNEQFL.

This clonotype was seen at least ten times. CDR3 DNA: TGTGCCAGCAGTTCTCGGAATAGTAGGTTCTCCTACGAGCAGTACTTC. Translating it yields CASSSRNSRFSYEQYF. The chain has TRBV6-5 and TRBJ2-7; D call uncertain. Germline-derived CDR1 and CDR2 are MNHEY and SVGAGI. V lost 4 bases, J lost 0 bases, and 16 bases lay in between. CDR3 length equals 16 residues.

This clonotype was picked up many times. The CDR3 here is CSAPDSLGTDTQYF. The CDR3 bases are TGCAGTGCCCCGGACAGTCTGGGCACAGATACGCAGTATTTT. The chain couples TRBV20-1 to TRBJ2-3, with D possibly matching TRBD1 (6 bases). Per germline, CDR1 DFQATT and CDR2 SNEGSKA (reference sequence). V was clipped by 6 bases and J by 1 base, with 14 bases between them. The CDR3 has 14 amino acids.

Regarding this clonotype: This clone may be a read error of a much larger clone one base away. The chain recombines TRBV27 with TRBJ2-3; possibly TRBD2 for D (5 bases). CDR1 MNHEY and CDR2 SMNVEV come from the germline V gene (reference sequence). The CDR3 spans 12 residues. V lost 6 bases to trimming and J lost 11 bases, with 15 bases between them. The CDR3 sequence is CASRSQRLEQYF. Written as DNA, the CDR3 is TGTGCCAGCAGATCTCAGCGGCTGGAGCAGTATTTT.

A remark on this clonotype: With a much larger clone just one base away, this may be a read error. This sequence joins TRBV10-3 and TRBJ2-1; TRBD2 matches at 7 bases. Germline CDR1 and CDR2: ENHRY and SYGVKD. With 9 bases clipped from V and 8 bases from J, the junction kept 7 bases outside the gene matches. The length of the CDR3 is 12 residues. CDR3 region: CAITSEYDEQFF. Written as DNA, the CDR3 is TGTGCCATTACTAGCGAATACGATGAGCAGTTCTTC.

In this sample, this clonotype turned up many times. The rearrangement uses TRBV4-3 and TRBJ1-6; D unresolved. Germline CDR1 is LGHNA and CDR2 is YSLEER. There are 17 residues in the CDR3. The ends were cut back, 0 bases at V and 7 bases at J, with 16 bases in the middle. CDR3 sequence (DNA): TGCGCCAGCAGCCAAGACCCCATTCTCACTTTAAATTCACCCCTCCACTTT. As protein: CASSQDPILTLNSPLHF.

This clonotype was recorded many times. The CDR3 DNA follows: TGCAGTGCTAGAGACAGGTTAGGGGAGACCCAGTACTTC. Amino acids: CSARDRLGETQYF. The rearrangement links TRBV20-1 to TRBJ2-5; D gene uncertain. Germline V gene sequence: CDR1 DFQATT, CDR2 SNEGSKA (reference sequence). The CDR3 is 13 residues long. The V end lost 0 bases, the J end lost 5 bases, and 10 bases lay between the germline ends.

This clonotype was seen repeatedly, ten times or more. This chain joins TRBV29-1 and TRBJ2-7; a weak D match, TRBD2 (5 bases). The CDR3 loop spans 14 amino acids. The ends were cut back, 2 bases at V and 3 bases at J, with 14 bases in the middle. Germline V gene sequence: CDR1 SQVTM, CDR2 ANQGSEA. The CDR3 bases are TGCAGCGTTGAATTCAGCGGCGGTGGCTACGAGCAGTACTTC. This gives the protein CSVEFSGGGYEQYF.

This clonotype was recorded many times. The V gene is TRBV27, the J gene TRBJ1-1; D unclear. The germline V gene has CDR1 MNHEY and CDR2 SMNVEV (reference sequence). Trimming left V 3 bases short and J 1 base short, with 9 bases between. This CDR3 region has 14 residues. The CDR3 here is CASSLGAKNTEAFF. The CDR3 DNA reads TGTGCCAGCAGTTTGGGAGCGAAGAACACTGAAGCTTTCTTT.

Regarding this clonotype: This may come from a read error, since a much larger clone is one base off. Here the CDR3 omits its conserved ending phenylalanine or tryptophan, so a read error is the likely source. The chain recombines TRBV20-1 with TRBJ2-1; TRBD2 aligns across 9 bases. The junction had 8 bases not matched to a gene; V was cut back by 3 bases and J by 5 bases. The CDR3 runs 15 residues. Germline V lookup: CDR1 DFQATT, CDR2 SNEGSKA (reference sequence). The CDR3 sequence is CSARKDGGGDNEQFL. In DNA form, the CDR3 reads TGCAGTGCTAGGAAGGATGGCGGGGGGGACAATGAGCAGTTCTTG.

This chain joins TRBV11-3 and TRBJ2-3, with a tentative D call TRBD2 (5 bases). There are 14 residues in the CDR3. From germline, CDR1 is SGHNT and CDR2 YENEEA. The germline V and J ends were trimmed by 5 bases and 3 bases, with 12 bases remaining between them. CDR3 loop: CASSLGVATDTQYF. In DNA, the CDR3 is TGTGCCAGCAGCCTTGGAGTAGCGACAGATACGCAGTATTTT.

This clonotype was seen many times. This chain joins TRBV20-1 and TRBJ2-3; unclear D gene. V lost 0 bases, J lost 6 bases, and 4 bases lay in between. This CDR3 spans 11 amino acids. Looked up from germline, CDR1 is DFQATT and CDR2 is SNEGSKA (reference sequence). CDR3 DNA: TGCAGTGCTAGAGATGGGGATACGCAGTATTTT. It yields the protein CSARDGDTQYF.

This clonotype was picked up many times. The chain is built from TRBV24-1 and TRBJ2-1; TRBD2 is a possible D gene (5 bases). Trimming took 4 bases from V and 5 from J, leaving 17 bases between them. This CDR3 comprises 16 residues. Germline V lookup: CDR1 KGHDR, CDR2 SFDVKD. Here the CDR3 DNA reads TGTGCCACCAGTGACCCTGACTATCGTGAGAACAATGAGCAGTTCTTC. It codes for CATSDPDYRENNEQFF.

Comments on this clonotype: This may be a read error: a much more frequent sequence differs by one nucleotide. The genes are TRBV10-3 and TRBJ2-1, with a possible D match to TRBD2 (5 bases). V was clipped by 4 bases and J by 4 bases, with 17 bases between them. The germline CDR1 and CDR2 sequences are ENHRY and SYGVKD. This CDR3 has 16 residues. Written as DNA, the CDR3 is TGTGCCATCAGTGGGGAGTGCTCACGAAGATACAATGAGCAGTTCTTC. It encodes CAISGECSRRYNEQFF.

This clonotype was found many times. The chain employs TRBV28 and TRBJ2-3, with D hard to call. Looked up from germline, CDR1 is MDHEN and CDR2 is SYDVKM. The V and J ends lost 1 base and 0 bases respectively, with 5 bases between them. The CDR3 covers 14 residues. The CDR3 region has the DNA TGTGCCAGCAGTTTATCTAGGAGCACAGATACGCAGTATTTT. Amino acid sequence: CASSLSRSTDTQYF.

The table lists this clonotype with a few counts. The CDR3 is CASSFDRLYNEQFF. The CDR3 DNA reads as TGTGCCAGCAGTTTTGACAGACTTTACAATGAGCAGTTCTTC. The J gene is TRBJ2-1, the V gene TRBV6-2 or TRBV6-3; D may be TRBD1 (5 bases). Germline V gene lookup returns CDR1 MNHEY and CDR2 SVGEGT. CDR3 length: 14 residues. V was trimmed by 4 bases and J by 4 bases, leaving 11 bases between them.